Listed here are 22 T cell receptor beta chains from one sample, sequenced in a study of T cells in women clearing cervical HPV infection. Some clones are missing from TCRdb's copy, which holds only in-frame ones; the method was immunoSEQ multiplex PCR. In all, the sample yields about 16,000 clones. The material sequenced was blood buffy coat. Receptors were obtained from a woman aged 18-69 years with a cervical HPV16 infection that either progressed to CIN3+ or cleared (not recorded which).

Notes on this clone: Germline is not matched at one junction end, which may reflect a read error. With the read ending 3 residues before the CDR3 end, the germline J gene is used to fill in that end. This chain links TRBV4-2 with TRBJ1-2; TRBD1 might be the D (5 bases). The CDR3 extends over 15 amino acids. CDR1 and CDR2 from the germline V gene are LGHNA and YNFKEQ. CDR3 DNA, as far as it was read: TGCGCCAGCAGCCAAGATCCTCTAGGGGACTATGGC. It specifies CASSQDPLGDYG. The complete CDR3 protein is CASSQDPLGDYGYTF.

With respect to this clone: The read ends 3 residues shy of where the CDR3 ends; the end is completed using the germline J gene. The rearrangement uses TRBV7-2 and TRBJ2-5; 12 nucleotides line up with TRBD2. J lost 5 bases, V lost 1 base, and 2 bases had no gene match. This CDR3 has 15 residues. CDR1 and CDR2 from the germline V gene are SGHTA and FQGNSA. This chain's CDR3 is CASSLGLAGVETQYF. The covered CDR3 bases are TGTGCCAGCAGCTTAGGACTAGCGGGGGTGGAGACC. Supplemented by reference TRBV7-2 and TRBJ2-5, the full variable domain reads GAGVSQSPSNKVTEKGKDVELRCDPISGHTALYWYRQSLGQGLEFLIYFQGNSAPDKSGLPSDRFSAERTGGSVSTLTIQRTQQEDSAVYLCASSLGLAGVETQYFGPGTRLLVL.

Of note for this clone: The read ends 3 residues shy of where the CDR3 ends; the end is completed using the germline J gene. The chain recombines TRBV28 with TRBJ2-7; D is perhaps TRBD2 (5 bases). This CDR3 region has 14 residues. Germline V lookup: CDR1 MDHEN, CDR2 SYDVKM. Trimming pared 1 base from V and 0 bases from J, leaving 7 bases between. The part of the CDR3 DNA that was read is TGTGCCAGCAGTTTATTTGGACTCTCCTACGAG. Residues: CASSLFGLSYE. The whole CDR3 region reads CASSLFGLSYEQYF.

On this clone: The read terminates 3 residues before the CDR3 end, so the remaining end is supplied by the germline J gene. The rearrangement links TRBV5-1 to TRBJ2-1; 7 bases line up with TRBD1. The CDR3 consists of 12 residues. Germline lookup yields CDR1 SGHRS and CDR2 YFSETQ. V was clipped by 7 bases and J by 4 bases; unmatched bases: 2. The CDR3 bases that were read are TGCGCCAGCCGGACAGGATACAATGAG. As protein: CASRTGYNE. The CDR3 as a whole reads CASRTGYNEQFF.

Details on this clone: The CDR3 goes on 3 residues after the read ends, and that part is filled in from the germline J gene. This sequence joins TRBV6-2 or TRBV6-3 and TRBJ2-7, with 9 bases aligning to TRBD1. J gave up 3 bases and V 5 bases, and 5 bases lay outside the gene matches. Per the germline V gene, CDR1 is MNHEY and CDR2 is SVGEGT. The CDR3 sequence is 14 residues long. CDR3 protein: CASSPGQGVYEQYF. Partial CDR3 DNA: TGTGCCAGCAGTCCGGGACAGGGCGTCTACGAG.

This clone is medium-sized by frequency. The CDR3 goes on 3 residues after the read ends, and that part is filled in from the germline J gene. The J gene is TRBJ2-3, the V gene TRBV2; D perhaps matches TRBD1 (5 bases). Trimming removed 8 bases at V and 5 bases at J, with 11 bases between. Per the germline V gene, CDR1 is SNHLY and CDR2 is FYNNEI. The CDR3 loop spans 12 amino acids. CDR3 region: CASESQGDTQYF. The CDR3 DNA, read in part, is TGTGCCAGCGAGTCCCAGGGAGATACG.

In the case of this clone: The sequenced fragment ends 3 residues before the CDR3 boundary, so the rest is inferred from the germline J gene. The genes are TRBV28 and TRBJ2-5; 10 bases are shared with TRBD2. The J segment lost 5 bases and the V segment lost 5 bases, leaving 8 bases of the junction unmatched. Germline V gene data show CDR1 as MDHEN and CDR2 as SYDVKM. The CDR3 has 15 amino acids. Partial CDR3 DNA: TGTGCCAGCAGTCCTCAGCGGGGGGGCTTGGAGACC. It encodes CASSPQRGGLET. The whole CDR3 protein reads CASSPQRGGLETQYF.

As concerns this clone: With the read ending 3 residues before the CDR3 end, the germline J gene is used to fill in that end. The J gene is TRBJ1-2, the V gene TRBV30; 8 bases line up with TRBD1. The germline V gene has CDR1 GTSNPN and CDR2 SVGIG (reference sequence). The CDR3 has 12 residues. Partial CDR3 DNA: TGTGCCTGGAGTAGTCAGGGGGCCGGC. This translates into CAWSSQGAG. The whole CDR3 reads CAWSSQGAGYTF.

Of note for this clone: The DNA ends 3 residues before the CDR3 does, and the rest of the CDR3 is filled in from the germline J gene. This chain links TRBV29-1 with TRBJ1-2; TRBD1 agrees at 7 bases. CDR1 and CDR2 (germline): SQVTM, ANQGSEA. Trimming cost V 6 bases and J 4 bases; bases outside gene matches: 17. The CDR3 is 16 amino acids. CDR3 DNA, as far as it was read: TGCAGCGTCACTATACAGGGGCCTAAAAGTAGCTATGGC. Translating it yields CSVTIQGPKSSYG. The whole CDR3 protein is CSVTIQGPKSSYGYTF.

Remarks on this clone: With the read ending 3 residues before the CDR3 end, the germline J gene is used to fill in that end. The rearrangement uses TRBV10-1 and TRBJ2-1; the match to TRBD2 covers 13 bases. The CDR3 covers 16 residues. With V trimmed by 3 bases and J by 7 bases, 6 bases remained unmatched. Germline assignment: CDR1 WNHNN and CDR2 SYGVQD (reference sequence). The sequenced CDR3 bases are TGCGCCAGCAGTGATATACTAGCGGGGGGGCCGAATGAG. Its translation: CASSDILAGGPNE. The full CDR3 is CASSDILAGGPNEQFF.

Notes on this clone: The CDR3 extends 3 residues past the end of the read, so its final part is completed from the germline J gene. V is TRBV19 and J is TRBJ1-2; D possibly corresponds to TRBD1 (5 bases). V lost 3 bases, J lost 7 bases, and 12 bases lay in between. Germline V gene data show CDR1 as LNHDA and CDR2 as SQIVND (reference sequence). The CDR3 contains 13 residues. CDR3 protein: CASSMTDRSGYTF. CDR3 DNA (partial): TGTGCCAGTAGTATGACAGACCGAAGTGGC.

This clone registers medium-sized (0.01 to 0.1%) by frequency. The observed sequence ends 3 residues before the CDR3 terminus, with the missing tail filled in from the germline J gene. The gene calls are TRBV6-1 and TRBJ2-4, with 8 positions matching TRBD1. V trimming: 3 bases; J trimming: 4 bases; junction bases outside the gene matches: 8. There are 16 residues in the CDR3. Germline V gene data show CDR1 as MNHNS and CDR2 as SASEGT. CDR3 DNA (partial): TGTGCCAGCAGTGAGTATACAGGGGGAGGTAAAAACATT. Protein product: CASSEYTGGGKNI. The whole CDR3 reads CASSEYTGGGKNIQYF.

Concerning this clone itself: The CDR3 end falls 3 residues outside the read, so it is completed with the germline J gene. The V call is TRBV2, the J call TRBJ2-7; tentative D call: TRBD1 (5 bases). V was cut by 7 bases and J by 2 bases, with 15 bases left in between. Germline assignment: CDR1 SNHLY and CDR2 FYNNEI. CDR3 length: 14 amino acids. CDR3 bases read: TGTGCCAGCAAGGTGCTGCAGGACACCTACGAG. Its protein is CASKVLQDTYE. The whole CDR3 is CASKVLQDTYEQYF.

As to this clone: Read coverage stops 3 residues before the CDR3 terminus; the germline J gene supplies the remainder. This sequence joins TRBV27 and TRBJ1-4; no clear D gene. CDR1 and CDR2 from the germline V gene are MNHEY and SMNVEV (reference sequence). The V end lost 5 bases, the J end lost 0 bases, and 13 bases lay between the germline ends. This CDR3 region has 16 residues. The CDR3 is CASSPFPLATNEKLFF. The CDR3 bases that were read are TGTGCCAGCAGTCCCTTCCCTCTTGCAACTAATGAAAAA.

CDR3: CASTQRGGPQETQYF. The CDR3 bases that were read are TGTGCCAGTACTCAGCGCGGGGGGCCCCAAGAGACC. The chain recombines TRBV19 with TRBJ2-5; 8 bases agree with TRBD2. The DNA ends 3 residues before the CDR3 does, and the rest of the CDR3 is filled in from the germline J gene. V shed 7 bases and J 1 base; nucleotides not matched to a gene: 8. The CDR3 consists of 15 residues. Per germline, CDR1 LNHDA and CDR2 SQIVND (reference sequence).

Regarding this clone: The read gets to within 3 residues of the CDR3 end, and the germline J gene fills in the rest. This chain connects TRBV28 to TRBJ2-5, with TRBD1 matching 7 bases. This CDR3 spans 16 amino acids. CDR1 is MDHEN and CDR2 is SYDVKM in the germline V gene. J gave up 2 bases and V 5 bases, and 11 bases lay outside the gene matches. CDR3 residues: CASSPHGDSRQETQYF. CDR3 DNA, as far as it was read: TGTGCCAGCAGTCCACATGGGGACAGTCGACAAGAGACC.

Note on this clone: The read terminates 3 residues before the CDR3 end, so the remaining end is supplied by the germline J gene. The J gene is TRBJ1-1, the V gene TRBV10-3; possibly TRBD1 for D (6 bases). Germline CDR1 and CDR2: ENHRY and SYGVKD. V lost 4 bases, J lost 1 base, and 10 bases lay in between. This CDR3 comprises 14 residues. CDR3 sequence reads: CAISGLTGNTEAFF. The sequenced part of the CDR3 DNA is TGTGCCATCAGTGGCCTGACAGGGAACACTGAA.

As for this clone: The CDR3 is cut off 3 residues early in the read; its end comes from the germline J gene. The J gene is TRBJ2-2, the V gene TRBV7-8; maybe TRBD2 (7 bases). The germline CDR1 and CDR2 sequences are SGHVS and FQNEAQ. The CDR3 loop spans 17 amino acids. V lost 1 base to trimming and J lost 4 bases, with 16 bases between them. CDR3 DNA, as far as it was read: TGTGCCAGCAGCTTAGGTGGGGGGGGGCTATCCACCGGGGAG. Translation: CASSLGGGGLSTGE. The full CDR3 protein reads CASSLGGGGLSTGELFF.

Turning to this clone: The CDR3 goes on 3 residues after the read ends, and that part is filled in from the germline J gene. The J gene is TRBJ1-1, the V gene TRBV16, with 9 nucleotides matching TRBD1. This CDR3 contains 13 residues. The germline CDR1 and CDR2 sequences are KGHSY and FQNENV. The part of the CDR3 DNA that was read is TGTGCCAGCAGCCAAGGGACAGGGCTTAAA. Its protein product is CASSQGTGLK. The whole CDR3 is CASSQGTGLKAFF.

CDR3 protein: CASSVSGQGAGELFF. The covered CDR3 bases are TGTGCCAGCAGTGTTTCAGGACAGGGGGCCGGGGAG. This rearrangement joins TRBV2 to TRBJ2-2; the match to TRBD1 covers 10 bases. The DNA ends 3 residues before the CDR3 does, and the rest of the CDR3 is filled in from the germline J gene. The CDR3 loop spans 15 amino acids. Germline assignment: CDR1 SNHLY and CDR2 FYNNEI. The V gene end was trimmed by 4 bases and the J gene end by 6 bases; junction bases not matched to a gene: 5.

Comments on this clone: The read stops 3 residues short of the end of the CDR3; the missing end is completed from the germline J gene. The chain recombines TRBV2 with TRBJ1-5, with 7 positions matching TRBD1. Germline CDR1 and CDR2: SNHLY and FYNNEI. The CDR3 is 15 residues long. V lost 8 bases to trimming and J lost 2 bases; unmatched junction nucleotides: 9. The CDR3 region is CASLRDRGRNQPQHF. CDR3 DNA (partial): TGTGCCAGCCTTCGGGACAGAGGGCGCAATCAGCCC.

Regarding this clone: One end of the junction is discordant with germline, which a read error may explain. The CDR3 is cut off 3 residues early in the read; its end comes from the germline J gene. The genes are TRBV5-1 and TRBJ1-3; 8 nucleotides align to TRBD1. The CDR3 length is 15 residues. Germline-derived CDR1 and CDR2 are SGHRS and YFSETQ. The CDR3 sequence is CASEMGQGAGNTIYF. Incomplete CDR3 DNA: TGCGCCAGCGAAATGGGTCAGGGGGCTGGTAACACC.